This record concerns one T cell receptor beta chain sequence. Between the trimmed V and J ends, which lost 7 bases and 0 bases, there was a span of 16 bases. The germline V gene has CDR1 MDHEN and CDR2 SYDVKM. The CDR3 runs 16 residues. The data were obtained in a study of blood T cell repertoires in COVID-19. Some clones are missing from TCRdb's copy, which holds only in-frame ones; the method was immunoSEQ multiplex PCR. The sample holds about 160,000 clones; roughly 90% are singletons and the top ten take 0.45% to 0.65%. This sequence was found in a middle-aged man with acute or convalescent COVID-19. Sequenced material: peripheral blood. The chain carries TRBV28 and TRBJ1-5; D remains unclear. CDR3 region: CASTSEGSYSNQPQHF. The CDR3 region has the DNA TGTGCCAGCACTAGTGAAGGGAGTTATAGCAATCAGCCCCAGCATTTT.